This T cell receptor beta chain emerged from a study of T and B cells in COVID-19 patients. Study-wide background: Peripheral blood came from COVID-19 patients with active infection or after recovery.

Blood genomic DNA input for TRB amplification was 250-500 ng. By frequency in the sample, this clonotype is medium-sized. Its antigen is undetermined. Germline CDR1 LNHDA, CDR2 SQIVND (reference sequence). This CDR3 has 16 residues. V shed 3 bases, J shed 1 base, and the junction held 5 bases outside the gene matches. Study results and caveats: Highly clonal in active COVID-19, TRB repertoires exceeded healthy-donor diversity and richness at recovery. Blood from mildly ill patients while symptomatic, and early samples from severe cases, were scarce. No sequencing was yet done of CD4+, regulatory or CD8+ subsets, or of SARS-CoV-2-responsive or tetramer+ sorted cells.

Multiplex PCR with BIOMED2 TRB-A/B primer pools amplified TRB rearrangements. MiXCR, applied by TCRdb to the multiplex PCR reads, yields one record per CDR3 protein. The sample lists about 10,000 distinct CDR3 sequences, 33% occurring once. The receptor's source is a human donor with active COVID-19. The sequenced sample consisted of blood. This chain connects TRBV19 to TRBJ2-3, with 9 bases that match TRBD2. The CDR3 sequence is CASSINVAGGTDTQYF. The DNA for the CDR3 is TGTGCCAGTAGTATCAATGTAGCGGGGGGCACAGATACGCAGTATTTT.